These 15 T cell receptor beta chains came from one sample sequenced in a study of T cells in Graves' hyperthyroidism and ophthalmopathy. RNA transcripts provided the source from which TCR beta CDR3 regions were amplified. An initial round of RT-PCR targeting the TCR CDR3 relied on the HTBI primer set. MiXCR was run by TCRdb on the multiplex PCR reads, yielding one entry per CDR3 protein. The data show about 570,000 distinct CDR3 sequences, approximately 44% seen once. Sequenced input: peripheral blood or thyroid tissue (not recorded which). The receptors originated from an adult woman with Graves' disease, either hyperthyroidism or ophthalmopathy (not recorded which).

This clonotype was picked up a small number of times. J is TRBJ1-3 and V is TRBV30; D is undetermined. Trimming took 3 bases from V and 0 from J, leaving 9 bases between them. CDR1 and CDR2 from the germline V gene are GTSNPN and SVGIG (reference sequence). This CDR3 contains 14 residues. CDR3 sequence (DNA): TGTGCCTGGAGCCTGGGGTACTCTGGAAACACCATATATTTT. As protein: CAWSLGYSGNTIYF. The whole variable domain, filled in from reference TRBV30 and TRBJ1-3, reads SQTIHQWPATLVQPVGSPLSLECTVEGTSNPNLYWYRQAAGRGLQLLFYSVGIGQISSEVPQNLSASRPQDRQFILSSKKLLLSDSGFYLCAWSLGYSGNTIYFGEGSWLTVV.

The chain couples TRBV2 to TRBJ1-6; D is ambiguous. Germline CDR1 is SNHLY and CDR2 is FYNNEI. The CDR3 has 15 amino acids. The V end was cut by 6 bases, the J end by 13 bases, with 22 bases between. The CDR3 region is CASSQARVRFSPLHF. CDR3 nucleotides: TGTGCCAGCAGCCAAGCTCGGGTTCGGTTCAGCCCCCTCCACTTT.

This chain joins TRBV7-2 and TRBJ1-2; possible D gene TRBD1, 6 bases. CDR1 is SGHTA and CDR2 is FQGNSA in the germline V gene. The CDR3 extends over 13 amino acids. Trimming pared 4 bases from V and 4 bases from J, leaving 10 bases between. The CDR3 region is CASSSIQGYGYTF. The DNA of the CDR3 is TGTGCCAGCAGCTCAATACAGGGCTATGGCTACACCTTC.

The CDR3 nucleotides are TGTGCCAGCAGCTTTGACGGCATCCTGGAGCCCCAGTACTTC. Its protein product is CASSFDGILEPQYF. The V call is TRBV5-5, the J call TRBJ2-5; D is unresolved. Per the germline V gene, CDR1 is SGHKS and CDR2 is YYEKEE (reference sequence). The CDR3 totals 14 residues. Trimming shortened V by 2 bases and J by 9 bases, and 17 bases separated the two germline ends.

The sample holds one count of this clonotype. At one end, the junction sequence differs from germline, possibly due to a read error. J is TRBJ1-4 and V is TRBV7-8, with 9 bases matching TRBD1. The length of the CDR3 is 17 residues. From germline, CDR1 is SGHVS and CDR2 FQNEAQ. As DNA, the CDR3 is TGCGCCAGCAGCCAAGCTCCCGGGACAGGGAGTAGGGAAAAACTGTTTTTT. Protein product: CASSQAPGTGSREKLFF.

This clonotype was seen only a few times. The chain combines TRBV4-1 with TRBJ2-7; 16 bases are a match to TRBD2. The germline V gene encodes CDR1 MGHRA and CDR2 YSYEKL. V was clipped by 0 bases and J by 9 bases; unmatched bases: 8. The CDR3 totals 17 residues. CDR3 region: CASSQDRGTSGRAPQYF. CDR3 bases: TGCGCCAGCAGCCAAGATCGCGGGACTAGCGGGAGGGCCCCGCAGTACTTC.

This clonotype was seen ten or more times. This chain uses TRBV12-3 or TRBV12-4 with TRBJ1-2; D is uncertain. CDR3 length: 13 amino acids. With 6 bases removed from V and 6 bases from J, the gap between germline ends came to 14 bases. The chain's CDR3 is CASSPTYIDGYTF. In DNA, the CDR3 is TGTGCCAGCAGCCCGACATACATCGATGGCTACACCTTC.

There are a few counts of this clonotype. The chain has TRBV28 and TRBJ1-5; the D gene is possibly TRBD1 (6 bases). Germline lookup yields CDR1 MDHEN and CDR2 SYDVKM. Trimming took off 3 bases at V and 0 bases at J, with 9 bases between the two ends. CDR3 length: 15 residues. CDR3 residues: CASSFSGDSNQPQHF. CDR3 in DNA: TGTGCCAGCAGTTTTTCAGGGGATAGCAATCAGCCCCAGCATTTT.

This clonotype was observed at least ten times. The chain recombines TRBV12-3 or TRBV12-4 with TRBJ1-6; no clear D. Trimming stripped 3 bases from V and 5 bases from J, with 8 bases between. CDR3 length equals 14 residues. The CDR3 spells CASSFSRHNSPLHF. DNA for the CDR3: TGTGCCAGCAGTTTCAGCAGACATAATTCACCCCTCCACTTT.

This clonotype was seen repeatedly, ten times or more. This chain uses TRBV27 with TRBJ1-5; 7 positions match TRBD1. V trimming: 6 bases; J trimming: 7 bases; junction bases outside the gene matches: 12. The CDR3 extends over 15 amino acids. Germline loops: CDR1 MNHEY, CDR2 SMNVEV (reference sequence). The CDR3 loop is CASSPYDREGQPQHF. CDR3 DNA sequence: TGTGCCAGCAGCCCTTACGACAGGGAGGGACAGCCCCAGCATTTT.

Many counts were recorded for this clonotype. The rearrangement joins TRBV5-1 to TRBJ1-2; the match to TRBD1 covers 11 bases. After removal of 5 bases from V and 5 bases from J, the junction contained 5 bases not matched to a gene. The CDR3 runs to 14 residues. CDR1 and CDR2 (germline): SGHRS, YFSETQ. This chain's CDR3 is CASSRDRGTYGYTF. CDR3 DNA sequence: TGCGCCAGCAGTCGGGACAGGGGGACGTATGGCTACACCTTC.

This clonotype was counted at least ten times. The rearrangement joins TRBV7-8 to TRBJ2-5; 11 bases are shared with TRBD1. The CDR3 is 18 residues long. Germline-derived CDR1 and CDR2 are SGHVS and FQNEAQ. After removal of 2 bases from V and 2 bases from J, the junction contained 10 bases not matched to a gene. The CDR3 nucleotides are TGTGCCAGCAGCTTAAATTCCCATGGGACAGGGGGACAAGAGACCCAGTACTTC. This sequence encodes CASSLNSHGTGGQETQYF.

This clonotype has only one observation. This sequence joins TRBV20-1 and TRBJ2-5; D is perhaps TRBD1 or TRBD2 (5 bases each). V was shortened by 3 bases and J by 5 bases, with 19 bases between the two germline ends. The CDR3 extends over 15 amino acids. Germline-derived CDR1 and CDR2 are DFQATT and SNEGSKA (reference sequence). Here the CDR3 DNA reads TGCAGTGCTAGCCCCGGGACCGAGGAGATTGAGACCCAGTACTTC. It translates to CSASPGTEEIETQYF.

The chain has TRBV3-1 and TRBJ1-5, with a possible D match to TRBD1 (5 bases). The CDR3 consists of 14 residues. In germline, CDR1 is LGHDT, CDR2 YNNKEL (reference sequence). V lost 4 bases to trimming and J lost 6 bases, with 13 bases between them. The DNA for the CDR3 is TGTGCCAGCAGCCCCAACAGAGGGACTCAGCCCCAGCATTTT. This codes for CASSPNRGTQPQHF.

This clonotype came up many times. The chain links TRBV6-5 to TRBJ1-5; no definite D call. The germline V gene encodes CDR1 MNHEY and CDR2 SVGAGI. V was shortened by 8 bases and J by 0 bases, with 11 bases between the two germline ends. The CDR3 is made up of 14 amino acids. CDR3 DNA: TGTGCCAGCCAGACACGGTATAGCAATCAGCCCCAGCATTTT. The encoded protein is CASQTRYSNQPQHF.